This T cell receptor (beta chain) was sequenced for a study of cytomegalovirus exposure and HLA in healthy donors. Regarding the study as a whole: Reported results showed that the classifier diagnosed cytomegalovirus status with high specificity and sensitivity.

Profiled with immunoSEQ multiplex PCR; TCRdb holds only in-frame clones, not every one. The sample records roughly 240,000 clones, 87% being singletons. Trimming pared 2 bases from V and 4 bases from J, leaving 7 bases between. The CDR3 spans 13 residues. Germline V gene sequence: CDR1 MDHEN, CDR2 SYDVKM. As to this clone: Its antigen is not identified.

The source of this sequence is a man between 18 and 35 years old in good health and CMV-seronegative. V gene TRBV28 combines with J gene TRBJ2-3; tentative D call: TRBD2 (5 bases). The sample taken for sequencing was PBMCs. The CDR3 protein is CASSLREPDTQYF. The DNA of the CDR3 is TGTGCCAGCAGTTTAAGGGAGCCAGATACGCAGTATTTT.